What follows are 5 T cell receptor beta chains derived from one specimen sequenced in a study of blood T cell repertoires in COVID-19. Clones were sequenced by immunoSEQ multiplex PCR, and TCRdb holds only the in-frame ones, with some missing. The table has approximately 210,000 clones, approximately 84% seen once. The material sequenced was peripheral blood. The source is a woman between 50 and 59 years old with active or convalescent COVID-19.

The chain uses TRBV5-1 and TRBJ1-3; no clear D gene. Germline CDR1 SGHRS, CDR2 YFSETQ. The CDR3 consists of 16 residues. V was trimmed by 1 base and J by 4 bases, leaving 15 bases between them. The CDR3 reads CASSLIAQVAGNTIYF. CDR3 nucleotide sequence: TGCGCCAGCAGCTTGATCGCGCAGGTTGCAGGAAACACCATATATTTT.

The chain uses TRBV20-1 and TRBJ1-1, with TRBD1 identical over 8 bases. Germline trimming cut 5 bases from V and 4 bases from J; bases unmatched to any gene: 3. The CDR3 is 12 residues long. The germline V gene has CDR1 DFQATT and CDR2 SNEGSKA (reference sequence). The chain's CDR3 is CSAGGQGTEAFF. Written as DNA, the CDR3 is TGCAGTGCTGGTGGACAGGGCACTGAAGCTTTCTTT.

The CDR3 nucleotides read TGTGCCAGCAGTCCCTCCCCTGGGGCGAGGGCCAAAAACATTCAGTACTTC. It yields the protein CASSPSPGARAKNIQYF. The rearrangement uses TRBV28 and TRBJ2-4, with a weak D call TRBD1 (5 bases). V gave up 5 bases and J gave up 1 base, with 18 bases separating them. The CDR3 is made up of 17 amino acids. CDR1 is MDHEN, CDR2 SYDVKM, per germline.

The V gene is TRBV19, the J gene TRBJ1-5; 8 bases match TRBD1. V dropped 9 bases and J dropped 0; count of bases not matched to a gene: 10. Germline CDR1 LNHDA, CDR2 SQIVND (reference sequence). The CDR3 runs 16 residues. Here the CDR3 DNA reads TGTGCCAGCCAAAACACAGGGGGGTATAGCAATCAGCCCCAGCATTTT. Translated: CASQNTGGYSNQPQHF.

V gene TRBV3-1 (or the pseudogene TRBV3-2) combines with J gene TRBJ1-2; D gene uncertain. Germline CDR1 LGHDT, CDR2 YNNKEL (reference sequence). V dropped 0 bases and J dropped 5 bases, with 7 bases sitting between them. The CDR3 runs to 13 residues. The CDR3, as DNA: TGTGCCAGCAGCCAAGAAGCCCATTATGGCTACACCTTC. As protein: CASSQEAHYGYTF.